This TCR beta chain emerged from a study of Graves' ophthalmopathy and Graves' hyperthyroidism (dated by TCRdb to 2016 to 2018). Some background on the complete study: Peripheral blood was collected at initial diagnosis, before any treatment. To tell Graves' ophthalmopathy apart from Graves' hyperthyroidism, and to predict which patients would progress to ophthalmopathy, the study relied on TCR beta repertoire signatures. In total, some 140 blood samples were TCR-sequenced: fewer than 50 ophthalmopathy, roughly 77 hyperthyroidism and roughly 17 hyperthyroidism-to-ophthalmopathy patients. To explore V-J signatures that distinguish ophthalmopathy from hyperthyroidism, a discovery set of about a hundred patients was enrolled, made up of around 40 with ophthalmopathy and fewer than 60 with stable hyperthyroidism. The independent validation cohort included roughly 19 hyperthyroidism patients plus 17 patients who later progressed from hyperthyroidism to ophthalmopathy. In over 5 hyperthyroidism patients, the T-cell repertoires found in thyroid tissue were compared with those found in blood. Following sampling, methimazole starting at 30 mg daily was administered to hyperthyroidism patients, and high-dose intravenous methylprednisolone was administered to ophthalmopathy patients. The approximately 100 discovery patients were divided at random into training and test sets in a 7:3 ratio.

V loses 6 bases at its end and J loses 10 bases; junction bases beyond the gene matches: 12. The germline V gene yields MNHNS for CDR1 and SASEGT for CDR2. The CDR3 runs 14 residues from the cysteine to the phenylalanine. The sequence is cut down to CDR3 DNA, 42 bases in frame from base 1. The paper's findings and limits, for the study overall: In validation, the model predicted ophthalmopathy progression with nearly 71% sensitivity and roughly 78% specificity; approximately 12 predicted patients were CT-confirmed with GO in a median of around 6.5 months. Among expanded thyroid clonotypes with frequency above 0.001, most also showed up in blood, which suggests that blood repertoires may reflect the thyroid immune response. In cross-validation, the 13-signature model distinguished ophthalmopathy from stable hyperthyroidism with 87.88% sensitivity and approximately 81% specificity, while in the test set the corresponding values were approximately 80% and 75%. No statistical method was used to predetermine the sample size, and group allocation was not hidden from the investigators.

For repertoire sequencing, TCR beta CDR3 regions were amplified from RNA transcripts. A first-round RT-PCR used HTBI primers with the Qiagen OneStep RT-PCR kit, followed by a second-round multiplex PCR, size selection and purification. Libraries were sequenced on an Illumina HiSeq2000 using paired-end 100 bp reads. Concerning the study's data processing: SOAPnuke was used for read processing, and reads with adapters, uncalled bases, a mean Phred below 15, or no exact constant-primer or identifier match were discarded. COPE v1.2.5 was used to merge the high-quality paired reads. Clonotypes were defined as unique nucleotide sequences and were aligned to IMGT TRB V, D and J references using MiTCR v1.1. The analysis was limited to V-J combinations with a frequency above 0.0001, which together covered 98% to 99.2% of repertoires. For each V-J combination, a TCR clonal expansion and chaos score was defined as F50 clonal expansion divided by the chaos observed in the TCRdist matrix. Features were reduced by Welch's t-statistics and random forest to over 10 V-J combinations, which fed a naive Bayes classifier. The Morisita-Horn index was used to measure how similar the thyroid and blood repertoires were. TCRdb trimmed public reads at Q25 via fastp, called clones via MiXCR and kept in-frame beta chains. Each entry merges the rows of one CDR3 protein and shows their most common DNA and genes. TCRdb, rather than the study authors, made the V and J calls. The sample records just over 400,000 distinct CDR3 sequences, more than 20% of which are singletons. Approximately 3.2% of the sample is taken by the ten largest.

To note about this clonotype: Its recognized antigen is unknown. No qualities accompany the bases; no much larger clone lies one base away.

Hyperthyroidism was considered stable if no progression to ophthalmopathy occurred within 18 months of follow-up. Patients with hyperthyroidism were aged 18 to 65 years, had been newly diagnosed, and had a disease duration of less than 2 months. Patients with other autoimmune diseases, uncontrolled infections, pregnancy or lactation were excluded from the study. Diagnosis was based on clinical symptoms, serum thyroxine, TRAb, thyroid ultrasound and orbital computed tomography. Using Ficoll-Paque density gradient centrifugation, PBMCs were isolated from approximately 11 ml of fresh peripheral blood. Total RNA was extracted using Trizol reagent, and RNA quality was checked on an Agilent 2100 Bioanalyzer.

Sequenced input: peripheral blood. The chain uses TRBV6-1 and TRBJ1-1; 9 bases in between match TRBD1. This receptor was obtained from a woman aged 18-30 years with stable Graves' hyperthyroidism. Donor details come from another sample of the same person, matched by shared clones. The sequenced DNA: TGTGCCAGCAGAGCAACCATGACAGGGGGACGAGCTTTCTTT. This translates into CASRATMTGGRAFF.